This TCR beta chain is drawn from a study of blood T cell repertoires in COVID-19. Germline loops: CDR1 SEHNR, CDR2 FQNEAQ (reference sequence). Trimming removed 5 bases at V and 0 bases at J, with 20 bases between. The CDR3 loop spans 18 amino acids. The table came from immunoSEQ multiplex PCR; TCRdb's copy has only in-frame clones and leaves some out. The sample records some 42,000 clones, about 91% being singletons. In this sample, this clone turned up once. Sequenced: peripheral blood. The V and J genes are TRBV7-9 and TRBJ2-1; D is uncertain. The receptor comes from a human donor in a cohort sampled during active COVID-19. The CDR3 sequence: CASSPQRMWQSSYNEQFF. CDR3 nucleotides: TGTGCCAGCAGCCCCCAGAGGATGTGGCAAAGCTCCTACAATGAGCAGTTCTTC.